These T cell receptor beta chains were read from a single sample in a study of CD8 T cells in Susac syndrome. Via MiXCR, TCRdb re-called the immunoSEQ multiplex PCR reads, giving one row per CDR3 protein. The sample gives hundreds of thousands of distinct CDR3 sequences, about 93% of which show up once; 0.06% to 0.08% is in the top ten. Sequencing used CD4+ T cells from PBMCs. Receptors originate from a human donor with multiple sclerosis. CDR3s include the opening cysteine and the closing phenylalanine or tryptophan. A D gene is named only where the DNA matches it firmly. The size entry is marked missing in some rows and otherwise reads once, few, many or a size class.

clone size	CDR3 length	D gene	V gene	J gene	CDR3 protein	CDR3 DNA
.	15	.	TRBV13	TRBJ1-3	CASSLLGVSGNTIYF	TGTGCCAGCAGCTTACTCGGTGTCTCTGGAAACACCATATATTTT
.	14	TRBD1	TRBV18	TRBJ1-4	CASSSGTVEEKLFF	TGTGCCAGCTCGTCCGGGACAGTGGAAGAAAAACTGTTTTTT
.	16	.	TRBV27	TRBJ2-3	CASSSTGTTGVDTQYF	TGTGCCAGCAGTTCCACCGGGACCACGGGGGTAGATACGCAGTATTTT
.	16	TRBD2	TRBV24-1	TRBJ2-1	CATSGTSQFFGNEQFF	TGTGCCACCAGTGGGACTAGCCAATTCTTCGGCAATGAGCAGTTCTTC
.	14	.	TRBV20-1	TRBJ1-4	CSASQGGTNEKLFF	TGCAGTGCTAGTCAAGGGGGAACTAATGAAAAACTGTTTTTT
.	11	.	TRBV20-1	TRBJ2-3	CSARRSDTQYF	TGCAGTGCAAGGCGGTCAGATACGCAGTATTTT
.	14	.	TRBV19	TRBJ2-7	CASRTTKGPTEQYF	TGTGCCAGTAGGACGACAAAAGGACCCACCGAGCAGTACTTC
.	13	TRBD1	TRBV20-1	TRBJ1-6	CSAQTGGGSPLHF	TGCAGTGCTCAAACAGGGGGCGGATCACCCCTCCACTTT
.	13	.	TRBV24-1	TRBJ2-3	CATSGSSTDTQYF	TGTGCCACCAGTGGTTCTAGCACAGATACGCAGTATTTT
.	12	.	TRBV23-1	TRBJ1-5	CASSQHKAQGHF	TGCGCCAGCAGTCAACACAAGGCCCAAGGGCATTTT
.	20	TRBD2	TRBV7-2	TRBJ2-3	CASSLAIGLAGALSTDTQYF	TGTGCCAGCAGCTTAGCGATCGGTCTAGCGGGAGCCCTTAGCACAGATACGCAGTATTTT
.	17	.	TRBV12-5	TRBJ2-1	CASGLELGGARGNEQFF	TGTGCTAGTGGTTTGGAACTTGGAGGGGCGCGGGGCAATGAGCAGTTCTTC
.	15	.	TRBV20-1	TRBJ1-4	CSARDALNPNEKLFF	TGCAGTGCTAGAGATGCTCTGAACCCTAATGAAAAACTGTTTTTT
.	12	.	TRBV20-1	TRBJ2-5	CSAQGWQETQYF	TGCAGTGCTCAGGGGTGGCAAGAGACCCAGTACTTC
.	14	.	TRBV24-1	TRBJ2-3	CATSVWTDSDTQYF	TGTGCCACCAGTGTTTGGACGGACTCAGATACGCAGTATTTT
.	17	TRBD2	TRBV24-1	TRBJ2-3	CATSDPPTSPSTDTQYF	TGTGCCACCAGTGACCCTCCGACTAGCCCTAGCACAGATACGCAGTATTTT
.	12	.	TRBV10-2	TRBJ2-5	CASEGIQETQYF	TGCGCCAGTGAGGGGATCCAAGAGACCCAGTACTTC
.	14	.	TRBV27	TRBJ2-3	CASSSVLPPDTQYF	TGTGCCAGCAGTTCTGTACTCCCCCCGGATACGCAGTATTTT
.	13	.	TRBV28	TRBJ2-7	CASNPRGPYEQYF	TGTGCCAGTAACCCCAGGGGTCCTTACGAGCAGTACTTC
.	13	.	TRBV20-1	TRBJ1-4	CSARELQGEKLFF	TGCAGTGCTAGAGAGTTACAGGGCGAAAAACTGTTTTTT
.	14	.	TRBV12-3/TRBV12-4	TRBJ1-1	CASSTRGRNTEAFF	TGTGCCAGCAGTACCCGGGGAAGGAACACTGAAGCTTTCTTT
once	15	TRBD2	TRBV27	TRBJ2-5	CASGKTSGVQETQYF	TGTGCCAGCGGAAAGACTAGCGGGGTACAAGAGACCCAGTACTTC
.	15	.	TRBV12-3/TRBV12-4	TRBJ2-2	CASSLSAGYTGELFF	TGTGCCAGCAGTTTAAGCGCGGGCTACACCGGGGAGCTGTTTTTT